This T cell receptor (beta chain) was found in a study of blood T cell repertoires in COVID-19. Study-wide context: Researchers got acute and convalescent COVID-19 samples from the United States, Italy and Spain. From T cells, B-cell-depleted T cells, or PBMCs came the material, which was cDNA or gDNA.

The CDR3 totals 14 residues. CDR1 is SGHVS and CDR2 is FQNEAQ in the germline V gene. The V end lost 5 bases, the J end lost 2 bases, and 12 bases lay between the germline ends. Per the original data handling: It was from reference gene primer amplification that nucleated cell counts were estimated. Assay used: immunoSEQ multiplex PCR; TCRdb lists only in-frame clones, some missing. Clonal size and the V and J genes are those of that table, whereas D and trimming came from the DNA. The profile covers over 130,000 clones, with roughly 84% appearing a single time and about 2% taken by the ten largest. This TCR came from a man aged 65 to 85 with acute or convalescent COVID-19. The chain recombines TRBV7-8 with TRBJ1-2; the D gene is possibly TRBD1 (6 bases). Sequencing was performed on peripheral blood. DNA of the CDR3: TGTGCCAGCAGCGTAGACAGGAGCAACTATGGCTACACCTTC. It translates to CASSVDRSNYGYTF. The full variable domain, completed using reference TRBV7-8 and TRBJ1-2, is GAGVSQSPRYKVAKRGQDVALRCDPISGHVSLFWYQQALGQGPEFLTYFQNEAQLDKSGLPSDRFFAERPEGSVSTLKIQRTQQEDSAVYLCASSVDRSNYGYTFGSGTRLTVV.